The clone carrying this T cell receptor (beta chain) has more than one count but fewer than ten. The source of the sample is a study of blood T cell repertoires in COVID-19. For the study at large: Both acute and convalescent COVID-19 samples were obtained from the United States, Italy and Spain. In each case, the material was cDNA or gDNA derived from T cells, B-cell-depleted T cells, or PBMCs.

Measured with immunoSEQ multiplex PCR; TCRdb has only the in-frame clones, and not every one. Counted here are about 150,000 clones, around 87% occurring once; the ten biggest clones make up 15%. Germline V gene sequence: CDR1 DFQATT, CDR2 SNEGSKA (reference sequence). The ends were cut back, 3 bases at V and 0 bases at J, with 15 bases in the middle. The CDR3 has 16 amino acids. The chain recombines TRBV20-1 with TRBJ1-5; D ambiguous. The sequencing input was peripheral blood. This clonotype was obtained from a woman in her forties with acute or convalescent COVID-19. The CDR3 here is CSASFRTVDSNQPQHF. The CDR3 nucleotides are TGCAGTGCTAGTTTCCGCACAGTAGATAGCAATCAGCCCCAGCATTTT.